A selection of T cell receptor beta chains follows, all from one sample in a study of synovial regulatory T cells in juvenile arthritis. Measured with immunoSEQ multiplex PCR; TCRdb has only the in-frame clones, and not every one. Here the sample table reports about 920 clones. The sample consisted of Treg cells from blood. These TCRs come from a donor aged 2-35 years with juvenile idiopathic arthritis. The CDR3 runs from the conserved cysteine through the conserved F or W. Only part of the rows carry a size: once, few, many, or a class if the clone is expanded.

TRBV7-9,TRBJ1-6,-,CASSRDRGSPLHF
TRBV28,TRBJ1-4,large,CATTGGEGPNEKLFF
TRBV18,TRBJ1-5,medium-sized,CASSRRTNQPQHF
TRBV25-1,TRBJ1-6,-,CASSGMTRGQSNSPLHF
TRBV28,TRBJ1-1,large,CASRPSGGKAEAFF
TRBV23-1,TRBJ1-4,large,CASSQSGTGGGEKLFF
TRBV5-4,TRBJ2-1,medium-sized,CASSLAPVLASNEQFF
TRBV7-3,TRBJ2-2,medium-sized,CASSFRGSGTGELFF
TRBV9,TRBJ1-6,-,CASSVGHYNSPLHF
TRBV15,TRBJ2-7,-,CATSPRSNNYEQYF
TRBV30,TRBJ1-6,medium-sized,CAWSVGDRGSPLHF
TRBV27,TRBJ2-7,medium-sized,CATGTGRSEQYF
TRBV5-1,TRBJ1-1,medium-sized,CASSLGQQNTEAFF
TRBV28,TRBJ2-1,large,CASSLKFPRGDEQFF
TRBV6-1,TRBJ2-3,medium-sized,CASSELGTSFGSGPDTQYF
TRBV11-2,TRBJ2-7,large,CASSLDHWQGLQYF
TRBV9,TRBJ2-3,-,CASSEPGLAGGTDTQYF
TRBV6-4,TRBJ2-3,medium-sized,CASSGGSTDTQYF
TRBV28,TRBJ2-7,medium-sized,CASSSLAGGPPEQYF
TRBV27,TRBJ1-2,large,CASTSKRGFDYGYTF
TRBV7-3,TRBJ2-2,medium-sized,CASSFSGMNTGELFF
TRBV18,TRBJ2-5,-,CASSPSSYEQYF
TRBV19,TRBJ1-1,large,CASSAQTVFDRVNTEAFF
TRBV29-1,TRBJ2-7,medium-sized,CSVTEPYEQYF
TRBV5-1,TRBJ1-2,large,CASSFSNSLYGYTF
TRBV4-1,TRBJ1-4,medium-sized,CASSQGSVGFWERKLFF
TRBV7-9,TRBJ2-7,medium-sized,CASSKRAGQIYEQYF
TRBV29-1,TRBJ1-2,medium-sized,CSVVNTPGYGYTF
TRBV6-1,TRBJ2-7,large,CASSEALAGAYEQYF